One and the same sample provided the 31 T cell receptor beta chains below, sequenced in a study of CD8 T cells in Susac syndrome. cDNA came from roughly 0.53 to 1 ug RNA primed by random hexamers. TCRdb recomputed calls from the immunoSEQ multiplex PCR reads with MiXCR, one row per CDR3 protein. The sample includes around 270,000 distinct CDR3 sequences, approximately 89% of them seen just once. The sample taken for sequencing was CD8+ T cells from PBMCs. These receptors came from a human donor with multiple sclerosis.

The chain employs TRBV27 and TRBJ1-2, with D tentatively TRBD1 (6 bases). V was clipped by 2 bases and J by 4 bases, with 17 bases between them. The CDR3 spans 16 residues. Germline V gene sequence: CDR1 MNHEY, CDR2 SMNVEV (reference sequence). CDR3 loop: CASSLGGPRVAYGYTF. The CDR3 bases are TGTGCCAGCAGTTTAGGGGGGCCCCGAGTTGCCTATGGCTACACCTTC.

The chain has TRBV4-3 and TRBJ2-3; D ambiguous. The CDR3 is 14 residues long. CDR1 LGHNA and CDR2 YSLEER come from the germline V gene. V was cut by 1 base and J by 3 bases, with 8 bases left in between. CDR3 amino acids: CASSQVLGTDTQYF. The CDR3 coding sequence is TGCGCCAGCAGCCAAGTCCTAGGTACAGATACGCAGTATTTT.

This clonotype was seen only once. This chain uses TRBV27 with TRBJ2-7; weak D call: TRBD2 (6 bases). The germline gives CDR1 MNHEY, CDR2 SMNVEV (reference sequence). The V end was cut by 5 bases, the J end by 4 bases, with 39 bases between. The length of the CDR3 is 22 residues. The DNA for the CDR3 is TGTGCCAGCAGTATAGTACCGACCCCGCTTAACGTCCGGGAGTTTGGGGCGTACGAGCAGTACTTC. Its protein is CASSIVPTPLNVREFGAYEQYF.

The chain joins TRBV9 to TRBJ2-3, with TRBD2 identical over 7 bases. CDR1 SGDLS and CDR2 YYNGEE come from the germline V gene. V lost 0 bases to trimming and J lost 4 bases; unmatched junction nucleotides: 5. The CDR3 covers 15 residues. This CDR3 is CASSVDGRPPDTQYF. The CDR3 bases are TGTGCCAGCAGCGTAGACGGGAGGCCCCCAGATACGCAGTATTTT.

The chain combines TRBV6-5 with TRBJ1-1; D gene ambiguous. The CDR3 runs to 15 residues. In germline, CDR1 is MNHEY, CDR2 SVGAGI. The ends were cut back, 0 bases at V and 5 bases at J, with 13 bases in the middle. CDR3 loop: CASSYSVGAGTEAFF. DNA of the CDR3: TGTGCCAGCAGTTACTCGGTGGGAGCGGGGACTGAAGCTTTCTTT.

The chain employs TRBV4-3 and TRBJ2-3; 8 bases align to TRBD2. This CDR3 is built from 14 residues. V was pared by 0 bases and J by 6 bases, with 2 bases of the junction left unmatched. Germline-derived CDR1 and CDR2 are LGHNA and YSLEER. The CDR3 spells CASSQDSGEDTQYF. Written as DNA, the CDR3 is TGCGCCAGCAGCCAAGATAGCGGGGAGGATACGCAGTATTTT.

The chain uses TRBV9 and TRBJ2-5; 9 nucleotides agree with TRBD2. V trimming: 3 bases; J trimming: 4 bases; junction bases outside the gene matches: 10. The CDR3 is 16 residues long. Looked up from germline, CDR1 is SGDLS and CDR2 is YYNGEE. The CDR3 DNA reads TGTGCCAGCAGCGACCCGACGGGCGGGGGGGCAGAGACCCAGTACTTC. It encodes CASSDPTGGGAETQYF.

This clonotype was seen a handful of times. The chain couples TRBV13 to TRBJ1-1; 7 bases are shared with TRBD1. The CDR3 is made up of 15 amino acids. Germline CDR1 is PRHDT and CDR2 is FYEKMQ (reference sequence). V was pared by 5 bases and J by 4 bases, with 10 bases of the junction left unmatched. Here the CDR3 DNA reads TGTGCCAGCAGCCCAGACGGACAGGTTCCCACTGAAGCTTTCTTT. This encodes CASSPDGQVPTEAFF.

The rearrangement links TRBV4-1 to TRBJ1-2; D gene uncertain. The CDR3 totals 16 residues. V lost 0 bases and J 3 bases, leaving 14 bases between the germline ends. Germline CDR1 is MGHRA and CDR2 is YSYEKL. CDR3 DNA: TGCGCCAGCAGCCAAGATGGGGTAGTGAGTCACTATGGCTACACCTTC. Translating gives CASSQDGVVSHYGYTF.

The rearrangement uses TRBV7-8 and TRBJ2-2; tentatively, D is TRBD2 (6 bases). The CDR3 runs 15 residues. V lost 7 bases, J lost 4 bases, and 16 bases lay in between. CDR1 and CDR2 (germline): SGHVS, FQNEAQ. The CDR3 reads CASTRWRDPTGELFF. CDR3 coding DNA: TGTGCCAGCACCCGGTGGCGGGACCCCACCGGGGAGCTGTTTTTT.

The V call is TRBV2, the J call TRBJ1-1; D not resolved. This CDR3 contains 16 residues. Germline V gene sequence: CDR1 SNHLY, CDR2 FYNNEI. V lost 3 bases and J 12 bases, leaving 26 bases between the germline ends. The CDR3 protein is CASSDGPASGVPGTFF. The CDR3 region has the DNA TGTGCCAGCAGTGACGGCCCGGCCAGTGGCGTGCCGGGCACTTTCTTT.

The chain has TRBV28 and TRBJ2-2, with 7 bases aligning to TRBD2. Germline V gene sequence: CDR1 MDHEN, CDR2 SYDVKM. Unmatched junction bases numbered 7, after V lost 4 bases and J lost 2 bases. This CDR3 region has 16 residues. CDR3 in amino acids: CASSYYGRFNTGELFF. In nucleotides, the CDR3 is TGTGCCAGCAGTTATTACGGGAGGTTTAACACCGGGGAGCTGTTTTTT.

The chain carries TRBV10-3 and TRBJ2-3, with 12 positions matching TRBD2. The junction had 8 bases not matched to a gene; V was cut back by 8 bases and J by 8 bases. The CDR3 sequence is 14 residues long. Germline V CDR1 and CDR2: ENHRY, SYGVKD. CDR3 bases: TGTGCCATCGGTACTAGCGGGGGGTATGGTACGCAGTATTTT. Translation: CAIGTSGGYGTQYF.

The V call is TRBV20-1, the J call TRBJ1-1; no reliable D call. This CDR3 is built from 12 residues. Germline CDR1 is DFQATT and CDR2 is SNEGSKA (reference sequence). V lost 1 base and J lost 2, with 5 bases in between. The CDR3 loop is CSARGDNTEAFF. In nucleotides, the CDR3 is TGCAGTGCTAGAGGGGATAACACTGAAGCTTTCTTT.

V usage is TRBV30 and J usage is TRBJ2-2, with D possibly matching TRBD2 (5 bases). The CDR3 loop spans 14 amino acids. Trimming removed 5 bases from V and 5 bases from J, with 15 bases in between. Germline values: CDR1 GTSNPN, CDR2 SVGIG (reference sequence). CDR3 amino acids: CAWGRLPGTGELFF. CDR3 nucleotides: TGTGCCTGGGGTAGACTTCCGGGAACCGGGGAGCTGTTTTTT.

This clonotype has only one observation. The rearrangement uses TRBV5-8 and TRBJ2-3; D call uncertain. V dropped 4 bases and J dropped 0 bases, with 12 bases sitting between them. In germline, CDR1 is SGHTS, CDR2 YDEGEE. CDR3 length equals 15 residues. The CDR3, as DNA: TGTGCCAGCAGCGTCTTCGTGGTTAGCACAGATACGCAGTATTTT. Translation: CASSVFVVSTDTQYF. The whole variable domain, remainder taken from reference TRBV5-8 and TRBJ2-3, is EAGVTQSPTHLIKTRGQQATLRCSPISGHTSVYWYQQALGLGLQFLLWYDEGEERNRGNFPPRFSGRQFPNYSSELNVNALELEDSALYLCASSVFVVSTDTQYFGPGTRLTVL.

J is TRBJ2-5 and V is TRBV3-1; 8 positions agree with TRBD1. Trimming took 4 bases from V and 5 from J; bases not matched to a gene: 12. In germline, CDR1 is LGHDT, CDR2 YNNKEL (reference sequence). This CDR3 is built from 16 residues. CDR3 residues: CASSPHGGQGLETQYF. The DNA for the CDR3 is TGTGCCAGCAGCCCCCATGGAGGACAGGGCTTGGAGACCCAGTACTTC.

This clonotype was counted only a few times. The V gene is TRBV12-3 or TRBV12-4, the J gene TRBJ2-7; tentative D call: TRBD1 (6 bases). This CDR3 is built from 14 residues. V lost 1 base and J lost 6, with 13 bases in between. As DNA, the CDR3 is TGTGCCAGCAGTTTAGAGTACAGGGAAGGCGAGCAGTACTTC. Protein sequence: CASSLEYREGEQYF.

V gene TRBV4-3 combines with J gene TRBJ2-5, with 8 bases lining up with TRBD2. Trimming cost V 2 bases and J 3 bases; bases outside gene matches: 5. Germline CDR1 reads LGHNA; CDR2 reads YSLEER. CDR3 length: 15 residues. CDR3 bases: TGCGCCAGCAGCCAACAACTAGCGGCAAAAGAGACCCAGTACTTC. Its translation: CASSQQLAAKETQYF.

V gene TRBV6-1 combines with J gene TRBJ1-5; D is possibly TRBD1 (6 bases). The germline V gene encodes CDR1 MNHNS and CDR2 SASEGT. The CDR3 has 17 residues. Trimming removed 6 bases from V and 0 bases from J, with 18 bases in between. The CDR3 spells CASRQQGNLASNQPQHF. CDR3 DNA: TGTGCCAGCAGGCAACAGGGTAATTTGGCTAGCAATCAGCCCCAGCATTTT.

The V gene is TRBV15, the J gene TRBJ2-5; the D gene is possibly TRBD1 (5 bases). The CDR3 has 16 amino acids. The germline V gene encodes CDR1 LNHNV and CDR2 YYDKDF (reference sequence). Trimming took off 3 bases at V and 4 bases at J, with 18 bases between the two ends. The CDR3 nucleotides read TGTGCCACCAGCAGCGTTAACCTTCAGGGTCCAGAGACCCAGTACTTC. Protein sequence: CATSSVNLQGPETQYF.

The V and J genes are TRBV6-1 and TRBJ2-7; TRBD2 is a possible D gene (6 bases). Between the trimmed V and J ends, which lost 1 base and 0 bases, there was a span of 16 bases. Germline values: CDR1 MNHNS, CDR2 SASEGT. This CDR3 is built from 17 residues. CDR3 residues: CASSEEVPRDFSYEQYF. For the CDR3, the DNA is TGTGCCAGCAGTGAAGAAGTCCCCCGGGACTTCTCCTACGAGCAGTACTTC.

The rearrangement links TRBV27 to TRBJ2-3; 8 bases agree with TRBD2. Germline V gene sequence: CDR1 MNHEY, CDR2 SMNVEV (reference sequence). The CDR3 covers 16 residues. Trimming at V came to 0 bases and at J to 6 bases, leaving 8 bases not matched to a gene. This chain's CDR3 is CASSLSILAGWDTQYF. CDR3 nucleotide sequence: TGTGCCAGCAGTTTATCGATCTTAGCGGGGTGGGATACGCAGTATTTT.

The chain couples TRBV2 to TRBJ1-1; 10 bases are shared with TRBD1. The CDR3 sequence is 16 residues long. CDR1 is SNHLY, CDR2 FYNNEI, per germline. V lost 3 bases to trimming and J lost 5 bases; unmatched junction nucleotides: 9. CDR3 sequence: CASSEGQGRYGTEAFF. The CDR3, as DNA: TGTGCCAGCAGTGAGGGACAGGGGCGGTACGGGACTGAAGCTTTCTTT.

The rearrangement uses TRBV29-1 and TRBJ2-5; D is perhaps TRBD2 (5 bases). This CDR3 has 14 residues. Germline values: CDR1 SQVTM, CDR2 ANQGSEA. Trimming took 4 bases from V and 3 from J, leaving 15 bases between them. The CDR3 loop is CSVVSGIGEETQYF. CDR3 nucleotides: TGCAGCGTTGTCTCGGGGATTGGGGAAGAGACCCAGTACTTC. Full variable domain (missing parts from reference TRBV29-1 and TRBJ2-5): SAVISQKPSRDICQRGTSLTIQCQVDSQVTMMFWYRQQPGQSLTLIATANQGSEATYESGFVIDKFPISRPNLTFSTLTVSNMSPEDSSIYLCSVVSGIGEETQYFGPGTRLLVL.

This clonotype was recorded only once. The chain employs TRBV12-3 or TRBV12-4 and TRBJ2-1; 10 positions match TRBD2. Trimming at V came to 3 bases and at J to 12 bases, leaving 8 bases not matched to a gene. The CDR3 spans 14 residues. CDR3 protein: CASSFFVAGGAQFF. The CDR3 coding sequence is TGTGCCAGCAGTTTTTTCGTAGCGGGGGGTGCGCAGTTCTTC.

The chain links TRBV20-1 to TRBJ2-1, with unresolved D. Germline lookup yields CDR1 DFQATT and CDR2 SNEGSKA (reference sequence). The CDR3 length is 12 residues. V was pared by 4 bases and J by 5 bases, with 9 bases between. The CDR3 nucleotides read TGCAGTGCTAAGGGCCCTAACAATGAGCAGTTCTTC. This gives the protein CSAKGPNNEQFF.

The CDR3 protein is CASSPEPVEKLFF. Written as DNA, the CDR3 is TGTGCCAGCTCGCCCGAACCCGTTGAAAAACTGTTTTTT. V gene TRBV18 combines with J gene TRBJ1-4; D call uncertain. Trimming took 6 bases from V and 7 from J, leaving 12 bases between them. From germline, CDR1 is KGHSH and CDR2 LQKENI. This CDR3 has 13 residues. The entire variable domain, with the rest obtained from reference TRBV18 and TRBJ1-4, is as follows: NAGVMQNPRHLVRRRGQEARLRCSPMKGHSHVYWYRQLPEEGLKFMVYLQKENIIDESGMPKERFSAEFPKEGPSILRIQQVVRGDSAAYFCASSPEPVEKLFFGSGTQLSVL.

The V call is TRBV19, the J call TRBJ1-1, with a weak D call TRBD1 (5 bases). V gave up 1 base and J gave up 5 bases, with 17 bases separating them. Germline CDR1 is LNHDA and CDR2 is SQIVND (reference sequence). CDR3 length: 16 amino acids. The CDR3 bases are TGTGCCAGTAGTATAGGCAAGGGATGGACACGGACTGAAGCTTTCTTT. It specifies CASSIGKGWTRTEAFF.

The gene calls are TRBV7-9 and TRBJ2-2; 8 bases match TRBD1. From germline, CDR1 is SEHNR and CDR2 FQNEAQ (reference sequence). Unmatched junction bases numbered 2, after V lost 5 bases and J lost 0 bases. The CDR3 is 15 amino acids. CDR3 DNA: TGTGCCAGCAGCGGACAGGGCTCGAACACCGGGGAGCTGTTTTTT. Its protein product is CASSGQGSNTGELFF.

The V and J genes are TRBV5-4 and TRBJ2-7, with D hard to call. This CDR3 region has 14 residues. Germline-derived CDR1 and CDR2 are SGHNT and YYREEE (reference sequence). Trimming took off 0 bases at V and 4 bases at J, with 11 bases between the two ends. The CDR3 sequence: CASSLGPDLYEQYF. DNA for the CDR3: TGTGCCAGCAGCTTGGGCCCAGATCTTTACGAGCAGTACTTC.